The entry below gives a single T cell receptor beta chain sequence along with its context. The antigen is not known. This entry belongs to a study of blood T cells in healthy people across ages. A sample-barcoded 5' primer and a J-beta primer mix were used in a second PCR of roughly 6 to 11 cycles. The template-switch adaptor, which had 12 random nucleotides, put a tag on each cDNA molecule. TCRdb processed the 5' RACE reads anew with MiXCR; each CDR3 protein has one entry. The sample includes about 800,000 distinct CDR3 sequences, roughly 46% of them seen just once. The ends lost 2 bases at V and 7 bases at J; junction bases unmatched: 11. Germline CDR1 reads GTSNPN; CDR2 reads SVGIG (reference sequence). The CDR3 spans 15 residues. General study findings and limits: Researchers said unsorted PBMCs prevented a conclusive naive versus antigen-experienced comparison.

Sequenced: blood. V and J are TRBV30 and TRBJ2-7, with TRBD2 matching 10 bases. This TCR was sampled from an elderly man in good health. The CDR3 bases are TGTGCCTGGAGTCCTCTAGCGGGAGATTACAATGAGCAGTACTTC. It is translated as CAWSPLAGDYNEQYF.